Listed below are T cell receptor beta chains from one sample, sequenced in a study of lymphopenia after photon versus proton radiotherapy. Using immunoSEQ multiplex PCR, the repertoire was profiled, and TCRdb retains in-frame clones only, with some absent. The sample includes about 12,000 clones, 89% seen only once; the top ten take approximately 3%. This material consisted of peripheral blood, taken from a patient treated with proton-based radiotherapy. Receptors were obtained from a man aged 55 to 70 with pancreatic cancer. The CDR3 runs from the conserved cysteine through the conserved F or W. D genes are given only for firm matches. The size entry is marked missing in some rows and otherwise reads once, few, many or a size class.

d_gene | abundance | j_gene | v_gene | CDR3nt | CDR3aa
NA | NA | TRBJ1-2 | TRBV5-6 | TGTGCCAGCACCCCGGGACGGGACTATGGCTACACCTTC | CASTPGRDYGYTF
NA | once | TRBJ2-2 | TRBV27 | TGTGCCATCGGGAGCGGAGCGAACACCGGGGAGCTGTTTTTT | CAIGSGANTGELFF
TRBD1 | NA | TRBJ1-1 | TRBV27 | TGTGCCAGCAGTTTGTATTCCGGGACAGGGCTTTTCATGAACACTGAAGCTTTCTTT | CASSLYSGTGLFMNTEAFF
TRBD2 | NA | TRBJ2-7 | TRBV2 | TGTGCCAGCAGCGAATCACTAGCGGGACAATACGAGCAGTACTTC | CASSESLAGQYEQYF
NA | NA | TRBJ2-1 | TRBV6-6 | TGTGCCAGCAGTTATCCAAGGGGGGAAGGCAATGAGCAGTTCTTC | CASSYPRGEGNEQFF
TRBD2 | NA | TRBJ2-1 | TRBV30 | TGTGCCTGGAGTGTACTACTAGCGGGAGCAAATGAGCAGTTCTTC | CAWSVLLAGANEQFF
NA | NA | TRBJ2-6 | TRBV7-8 | TGTGCCAGCAGCTTACGTGGGGCCAACGTCCTGACTTTC | CASSLRGANVLTF
NA | NA | TRBJ2-7 | TRBV5-1 | TGCGCCAGCAGCTTGTGGGGTGTTGAGCAGTACTTC | CASSLWGVEQYF
NA | NA | TRBJ2-6 | TRBV7-8 | TGTGCCAGCAGCCCGACGGTCTCTGGGGCCAACGTCCTGACTTTC | CASSPTVSGANVLTF
NA | NA | TRBJ2-7 | TRBV11-3 | TGTGCCAGCAGCTTCCGTGGCGAGCAGTACTTC | CASSFRGEQYF
NA | NA | TRBJ2-3 | TRBV19 | TGTGCCAGTAGTACGGGGGGCGGAGGTACGCAGTATTTT | CASSTGGGGTQYF
NA | NA | TRBJ1-4 | TRBV18 | TGTGCCAGCTCACCGCGGGGCAGAACTAATGAAAAACTGTTTTTT | CASSPRGRTNEKLFF
NA | NA | TRBJ2-5 | TRBV28 | TGTGCCAGCAGTCGATGGACTCTAGGAAGGACGGAGACCCAGTACTTC | CASSRWTLGRTETQYF
NA | NA | TRBJ2-1 | TRBV19 | TGTGCCAGTAGTAAGACCCCCTACAATGAGCAGTTCTTC | CASSKTPYNEQFF
TRBD2 | NA | TRBJ2-7 | TRBV7-2 | TGTGCCAGCAGCTTACGACTAGCGGGAGGGTTGCAGTACTTC | CASSLRLAGGLQYF
TRBD2 | NA | TRBJ2-2 | TRBV5-5 | TGTGCCAGCAGCTTAAGAAGACTAGCGGGACTCAACACCGGGGAGCTGTTTTTT | CASSLRRLAGLNTGELFF
NA | NA | TRBJ2-5 | TRBV6-5 | TGTGCCAGCAGTTACTCGATTGAGGGAGGGACCCAGTACTTC | CASSYSIEGGTQYF
NA | NA | TRBJ2-7 | TRBV11-2 | TGTGCCAGCAGCCCCACAGAGAGCTCCTACGAGCAGTACTTC | CASSPTESSYEQYF
NA | NA | TRBJ1-5 | TRBV5-1 | TGCGCCAGCAGCTTGGACGGGGTGAATCAGCCCCAGCATTTT | CASSLDGVNQPQHF
TRBD1 | NA | TRBJ1-2 | TRBV5-1 | TGCGCCAGCAGCTTGGCCGGGACAGGGGGAGGCTACACCTTC | CASSLAGTGGGYTF
TRBD1 | NA | TRBJ1-1 | TRBV19 | TGTGCCAGTGGAGGACAGGGGGCGCGGGACACTGAAGCTTTCTTT | CASGGQGARDTEAFF
TRBD2 | NA | TRBJ2-5 | TRBV28 | TGTGCCAGCAGTTTAGACGGGAGGGCCCCAGAGACCCAGTACTTC | CASSLDGRAPETQYF
NA | NA | TRBJ2-3 | TRBV6-4 | TGTGCCAGCAGTGTGGATCCCAGCACAGATACGCAGTATTTT | CASSVDPSTDTQYF
NA | NA | TRBJ2-3 | TRBV9 | TGTGCCAGCAGCGACTGGACGGGAGTAGATGATACGCAGTATTTT | CASSDWTGVDDTQYF